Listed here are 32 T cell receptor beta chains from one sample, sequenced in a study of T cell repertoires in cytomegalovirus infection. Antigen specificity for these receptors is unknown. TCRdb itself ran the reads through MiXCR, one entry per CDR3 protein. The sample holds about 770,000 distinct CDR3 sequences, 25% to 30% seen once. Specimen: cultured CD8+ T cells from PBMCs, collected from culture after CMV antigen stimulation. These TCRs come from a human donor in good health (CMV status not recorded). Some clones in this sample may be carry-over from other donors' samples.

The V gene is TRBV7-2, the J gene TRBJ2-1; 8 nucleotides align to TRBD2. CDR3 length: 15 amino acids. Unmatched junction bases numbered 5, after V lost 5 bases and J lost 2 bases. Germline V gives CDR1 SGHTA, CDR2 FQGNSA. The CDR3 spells CTSSTRGGTYNEQFF. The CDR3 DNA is TGTACCAGCAGCACCCGGGGGGGCACCTACAATGAGCAGTTCTTC.

CDR3 DNA: TGTGCCAGCAGCTTAGCATTTGGGTTCTACGAGCAGTACGTC. Encoded protein: CASSLAFGFYEQYV. J is TRBJ2-7 and V is TRBV7-8, with D unclear. V shed 0 bases and J shed 3 bases, with 9 bases lying between them. Germline V gives CDR1 SGHVS, CDR2 FQNEAQ. The CDR3 has 14 residues.

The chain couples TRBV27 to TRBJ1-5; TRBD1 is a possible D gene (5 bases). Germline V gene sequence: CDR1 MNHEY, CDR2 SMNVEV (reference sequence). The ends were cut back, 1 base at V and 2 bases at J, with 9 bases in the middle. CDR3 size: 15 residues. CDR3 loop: CASSLYGAGNQPQHF. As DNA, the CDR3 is TGTGCCAGCAGTTTATATGGGGCAGGCAATCAGCCCCAGCATTTT.

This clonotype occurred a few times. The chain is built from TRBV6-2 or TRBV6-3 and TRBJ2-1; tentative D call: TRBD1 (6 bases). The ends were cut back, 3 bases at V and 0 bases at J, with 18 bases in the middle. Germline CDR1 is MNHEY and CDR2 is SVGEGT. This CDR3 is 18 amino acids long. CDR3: CASSYSPGVIGSYNEQFF. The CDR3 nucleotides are TGTGCCAGCAGTTATTCACCAGGGGTCATTGGCTCCTACAATGAGCAGTTCTTC.

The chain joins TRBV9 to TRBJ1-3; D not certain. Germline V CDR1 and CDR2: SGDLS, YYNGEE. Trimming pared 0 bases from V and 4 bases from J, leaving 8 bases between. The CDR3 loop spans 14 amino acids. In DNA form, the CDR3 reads TGTGCCAGCAGCGTAGGAGGGAACGGAAACACCATATATTTT. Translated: CASSVGGNGNTIYF.

Here the CDR3 reads CASSRDAAYEQYF. CDR3 nucleotides: TGTGCCAGCAGTCGGGACGCAGCCTACGAGCAGTACTTC. The chain couples TRBV6-1 to TRBJ2-7; D is perhaps TRBD1 or TRBD2 (5 bases each). From germline, CDR1 is MNHNS and CDR2 SASEGT. V was trimmed by 5 bases and J by 2 bases, leaving 10 bases between them. CDR3 length: 13 amino acids.

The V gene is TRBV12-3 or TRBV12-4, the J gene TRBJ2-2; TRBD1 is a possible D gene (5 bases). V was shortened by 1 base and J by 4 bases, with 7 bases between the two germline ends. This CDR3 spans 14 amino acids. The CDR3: CASSLGRATGELFF. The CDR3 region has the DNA TGTGCCAGCAGTTTAGGCAGGGCCACCGGGGAGCTGTTTTTT.

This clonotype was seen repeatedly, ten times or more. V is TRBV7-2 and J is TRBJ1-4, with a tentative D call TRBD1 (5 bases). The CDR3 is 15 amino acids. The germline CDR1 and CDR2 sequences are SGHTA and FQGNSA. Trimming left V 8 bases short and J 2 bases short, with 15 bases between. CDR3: CASGKRGSTNEKLFF. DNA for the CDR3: TGTGCCAGCGGCAAGAGGGGTAGCACTAATGAAAAACTGTTTTTT.

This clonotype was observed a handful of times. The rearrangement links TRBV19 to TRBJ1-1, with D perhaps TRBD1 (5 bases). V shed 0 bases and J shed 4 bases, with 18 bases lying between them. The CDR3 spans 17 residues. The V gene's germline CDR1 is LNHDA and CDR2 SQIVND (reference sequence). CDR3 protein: CASSIDPALPRGTEAFF. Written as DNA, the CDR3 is TGTGCCAGTAGTATAGACCCGGCACTACCGAGGGGCACTGAAGCTTTCTTT. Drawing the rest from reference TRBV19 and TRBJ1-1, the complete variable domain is DGGITQSPKYLFRKEGQNVTLSCEQNLNHDAMYWYRQDPGQGLRLIYYSQIVNDFQKGDIAEGYSVSREKKESFPLTVTSAQKNPTAFYLCASSIDPALPRGTEAFFGQGTRLTVV.

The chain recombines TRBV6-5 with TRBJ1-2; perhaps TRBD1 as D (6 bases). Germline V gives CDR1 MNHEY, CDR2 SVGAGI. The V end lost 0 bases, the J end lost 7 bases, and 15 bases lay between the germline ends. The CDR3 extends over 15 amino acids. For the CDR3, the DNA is TGTGCCAGCAGTTACTCAATGGCGGGGGGCGGTGGCTACACCTTC. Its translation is CASSYSMAGGGGYTF.

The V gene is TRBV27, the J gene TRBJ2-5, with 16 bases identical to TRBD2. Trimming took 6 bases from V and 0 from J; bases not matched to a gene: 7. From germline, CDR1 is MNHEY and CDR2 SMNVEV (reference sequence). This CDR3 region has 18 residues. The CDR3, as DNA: TGTGCCAGCAGCCCCGGGACTAGCGGGGGGGTGTACCAAGAGACCCAGTACTTC. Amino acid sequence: CASSPGTSGGVYQETQYF.

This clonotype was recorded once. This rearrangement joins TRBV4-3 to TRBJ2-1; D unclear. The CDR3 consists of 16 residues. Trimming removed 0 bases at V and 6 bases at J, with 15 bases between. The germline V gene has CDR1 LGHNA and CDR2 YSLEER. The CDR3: CASSQDRAFDSNEQFF. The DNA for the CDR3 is TGCGCCAGCAGCCAAGATAGGGCCTTTGATTCCAATGAGCAGTTCTTC.

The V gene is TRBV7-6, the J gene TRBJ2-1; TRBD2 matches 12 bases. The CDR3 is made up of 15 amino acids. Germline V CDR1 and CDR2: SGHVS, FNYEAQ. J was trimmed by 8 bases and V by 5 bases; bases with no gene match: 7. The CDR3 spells CASSHPSGGADEQFF. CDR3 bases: TGTGCCAGCAGCCACCCTAGCGGGGGGGCGGATGAGCAGTTCTTC. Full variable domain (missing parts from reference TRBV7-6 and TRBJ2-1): GAGVSQSPRYKVTKRGQDVALRCDPISGHVSLYWYRQALGQGPEFLTYFNYEAQQDKSGLPNDRFSAERPEGSISTLTIQRTEQRDSAMYRCASSHPSGGADEQFFGPGTRLTVL.

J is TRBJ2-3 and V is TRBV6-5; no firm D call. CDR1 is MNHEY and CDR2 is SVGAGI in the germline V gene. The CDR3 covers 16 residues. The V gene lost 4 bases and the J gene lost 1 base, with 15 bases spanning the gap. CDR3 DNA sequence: TGTGCCAGCAGTTCCGCCCCCGGGTTCCGCACAGATACGCAGTATTTT. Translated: CASSSAPGFRTDTQYF.

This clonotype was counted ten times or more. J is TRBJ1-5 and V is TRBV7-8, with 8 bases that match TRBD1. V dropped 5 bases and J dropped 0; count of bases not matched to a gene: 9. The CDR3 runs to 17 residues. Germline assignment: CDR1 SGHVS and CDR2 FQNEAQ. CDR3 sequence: CASSDGQGPYSNQPQHF. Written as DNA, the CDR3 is TGTGCCAGCAGCGACGGACAGGGCCCTTATAGCAATCAGCCCCAGCATTTT.

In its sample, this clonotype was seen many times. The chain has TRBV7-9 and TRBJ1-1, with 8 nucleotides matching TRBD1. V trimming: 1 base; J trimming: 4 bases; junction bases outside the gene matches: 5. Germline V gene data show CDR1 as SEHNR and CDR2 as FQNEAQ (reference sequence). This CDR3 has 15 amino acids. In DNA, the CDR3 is TGTGCCAGCAGCTTAGGCAGGGGGCGCGGCACTGAAGCTTTCTTT. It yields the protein CASSLGRGRGTEAFF.

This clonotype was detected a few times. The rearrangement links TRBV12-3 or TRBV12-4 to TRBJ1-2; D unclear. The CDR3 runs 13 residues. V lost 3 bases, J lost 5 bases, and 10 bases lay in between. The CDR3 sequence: CASSFEGLYGYTF. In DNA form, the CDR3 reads TGTGCCAGCAGTTTTGAGGGCTTGTATGGCTACACCTTC.

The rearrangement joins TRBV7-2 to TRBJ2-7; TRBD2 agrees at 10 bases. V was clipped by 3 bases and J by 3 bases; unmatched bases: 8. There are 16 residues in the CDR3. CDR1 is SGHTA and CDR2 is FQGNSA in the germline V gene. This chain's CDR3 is CASSFSVAGGHYEQYF. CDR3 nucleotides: TGTGCCAGCAGCTTCAGTGTAGCGGGGGGCCACTACGAGCAGTACTTC.

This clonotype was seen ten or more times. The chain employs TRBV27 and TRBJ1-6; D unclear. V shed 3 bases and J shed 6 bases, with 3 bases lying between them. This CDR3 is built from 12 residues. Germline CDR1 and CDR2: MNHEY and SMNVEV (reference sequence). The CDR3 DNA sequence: TGTGCCAGCAGTTTTGGTAATTCACCCCTCCACTTT. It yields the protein CASSFGNSPLHF.

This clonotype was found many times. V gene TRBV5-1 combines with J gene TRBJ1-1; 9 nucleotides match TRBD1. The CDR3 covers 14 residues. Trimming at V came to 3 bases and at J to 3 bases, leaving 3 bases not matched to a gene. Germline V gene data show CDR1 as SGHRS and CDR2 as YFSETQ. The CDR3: CASSSDRGHTEAFF. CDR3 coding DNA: TGCGCCAGCAGCTCGGACAGGGGACACACTGAAGCTTTCTTT.

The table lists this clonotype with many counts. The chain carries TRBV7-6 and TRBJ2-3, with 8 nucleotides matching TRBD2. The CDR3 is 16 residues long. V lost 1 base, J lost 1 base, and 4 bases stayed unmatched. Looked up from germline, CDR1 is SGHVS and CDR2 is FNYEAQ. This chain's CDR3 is CASSLEVGGGTDTQYF. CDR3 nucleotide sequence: TGTGCCAGCAGCTTAGAGGTCGGGGGGGGCACAGATACGCAGTATTTT.

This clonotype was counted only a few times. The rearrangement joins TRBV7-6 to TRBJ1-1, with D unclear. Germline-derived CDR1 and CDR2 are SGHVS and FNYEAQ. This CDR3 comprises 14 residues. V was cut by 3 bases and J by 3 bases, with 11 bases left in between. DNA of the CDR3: TGTGCCAGCAGCTTTTTCGGTGTGGACACTGAAGCTTTCTTT. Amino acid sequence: CASSFFGVDTEAFF.

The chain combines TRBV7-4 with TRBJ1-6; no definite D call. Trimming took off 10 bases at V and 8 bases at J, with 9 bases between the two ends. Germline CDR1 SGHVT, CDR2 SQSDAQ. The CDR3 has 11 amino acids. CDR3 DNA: TGTGCCACCGTCAGTGATTCACCCCTCCACTTT. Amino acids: CATVSDSPLHF. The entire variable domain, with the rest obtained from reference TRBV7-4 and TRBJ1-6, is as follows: GAGVSQSPRYKVAKRGRDVALRCDSISGHVTLYWYRQTLGQGSEVLTYSQSDAQRDKSGRPSGRFSAERPERSVSTLKIQRTEQGDSAVYLCATVSDSPLHFGNGTRLTVT.

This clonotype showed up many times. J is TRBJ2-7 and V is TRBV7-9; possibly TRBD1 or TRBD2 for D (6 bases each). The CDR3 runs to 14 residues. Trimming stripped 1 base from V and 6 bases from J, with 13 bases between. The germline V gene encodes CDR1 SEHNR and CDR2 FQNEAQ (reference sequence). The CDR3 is CASSLVGGLGEQYF. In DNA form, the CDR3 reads TGTGCCAGCAGCTTAGTTGGGGGGCTGGGCGAGCAGTACTTC.

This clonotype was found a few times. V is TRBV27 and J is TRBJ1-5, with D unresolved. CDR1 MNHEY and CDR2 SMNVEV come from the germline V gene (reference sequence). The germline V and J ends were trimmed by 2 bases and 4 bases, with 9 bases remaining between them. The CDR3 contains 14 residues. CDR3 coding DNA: TGTGCCAGCAGTTTACAGTCGGGAAATCAGCCCCAGCATTTT. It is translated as CASSLQSGNQPQHF.

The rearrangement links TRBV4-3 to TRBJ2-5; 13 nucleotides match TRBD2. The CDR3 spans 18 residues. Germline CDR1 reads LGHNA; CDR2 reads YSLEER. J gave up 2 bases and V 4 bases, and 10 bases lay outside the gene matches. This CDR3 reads CASSPGLAGEPLQETQYF. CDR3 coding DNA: TGCGCCAGCAGCCCTGGACTAGCGGGGGAGCCCTTACAAGAGACCCAGTACTTC.

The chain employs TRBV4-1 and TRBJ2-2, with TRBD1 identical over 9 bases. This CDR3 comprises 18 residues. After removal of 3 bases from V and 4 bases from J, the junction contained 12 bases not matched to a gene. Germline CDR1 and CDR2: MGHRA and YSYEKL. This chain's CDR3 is CASSHPGQGNPSTGELFF. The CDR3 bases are TGCGCCAGCAGCCATCCCGGACAGGGGAACCCGAGCACCGGGGAGCTGTTTTTT.

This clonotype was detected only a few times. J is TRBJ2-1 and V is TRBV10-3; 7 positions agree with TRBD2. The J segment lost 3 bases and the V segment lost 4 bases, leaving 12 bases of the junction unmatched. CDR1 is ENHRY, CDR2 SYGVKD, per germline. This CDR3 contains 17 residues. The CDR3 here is CAISGGGDYPGYNEQFF. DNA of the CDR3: TGTGCCATCAGTGGGGGGGGGGACTATCCGGGCTACAATGAGCAGTTCTTC.

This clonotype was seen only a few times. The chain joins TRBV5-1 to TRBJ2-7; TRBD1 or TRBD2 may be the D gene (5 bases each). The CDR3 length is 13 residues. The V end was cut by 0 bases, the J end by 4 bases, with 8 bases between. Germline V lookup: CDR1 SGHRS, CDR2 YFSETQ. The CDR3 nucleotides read TGCGCCAGCAGCTTGGGAGAGGGGTACGAGCAGTACGTC. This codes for CASSLGEGYEQYV.

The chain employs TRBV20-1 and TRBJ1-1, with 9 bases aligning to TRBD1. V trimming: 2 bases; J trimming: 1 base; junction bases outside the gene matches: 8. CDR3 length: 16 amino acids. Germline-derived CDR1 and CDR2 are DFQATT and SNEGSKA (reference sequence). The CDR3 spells CSARPPRDRENTEAFF. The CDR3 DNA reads TGCAGTGCTAGACCCCCCCGGGACAGGGAGAACACTGAAGCTTTCTTT.

Written as DNA, the CDR3 is TGTGCCAGCAGAGACAGGGGCGAGGAGACCCAGTACTTC. It translates to CASRDRGEETQYF. This chain joins TRBV27 and TRBJ2-5, with 8 bases lining up with TRBD1. This CDR3 region has 13 residues. The J segment lost 5 bases and the V segment lost 6 bases, leaving 5 bases of the junction unmatched. Germline assignment: CDR1 MNHEY and CDR2 SMNVEV (reference sequence).

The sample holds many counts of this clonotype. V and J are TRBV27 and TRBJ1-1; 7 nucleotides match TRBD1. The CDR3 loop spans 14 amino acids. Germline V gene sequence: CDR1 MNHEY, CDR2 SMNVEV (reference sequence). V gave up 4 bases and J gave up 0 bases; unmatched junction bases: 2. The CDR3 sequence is CASSSGQMNTEAFF. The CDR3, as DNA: TGTGCCAGCAGTTCGGGACAGATGAACACTGAAGCTTTCTTT.